The clone carrying this T cell receptor beta chain was recorded at least ten times. TCRdb re-derived calls from the 5' RACE reads in MiXCR, one entry per CDR3 protein. Found here are 40,000 to 50,000 distinct CDR3 sequences, 1.5% to 2% of them singletons; the top ten hold approximately 2.1%. This entry comes from a study of neurological immune-mediated disorders. Stored at -80 C, 2 million PBMCs were the source of the unsorted libraries. The specimen sequenced was PBMCs. The TCR was taken from a woman between 35 and 50 years old with multiple sclerosis.

The CDR3 DNA sequence: TGTGCCACCAGTGATCCCACAGGGGCCCGAGAGACCCAGTACTTC. This translates into CATSDPTGARETQYF. This chain links TRBV24-1 with TRBJ2-5, with TRBD1 matching 7 bases. Germline assignment: CDR1 KGHDR and CDR2 SFDVKD. CDR3 length: 15 residues. Germline trimming cut 3 bases from V and 4 bases from J; bases unmatched to any gene: 7.